The present entry profiles one T cell receptor beta chain with its context. The junction had 11 bases not matched to a gene; V was cut back by 3 bases and J by 4 bases. CDR3 length: 16 residues. Germline V CDR1 and CDR2: MNHEY, SMNVEV (reference sequence). Assay: immunoSEQ multiplex PCR; the TCRdb copy retains only in-frame clones and omits some. The data contain approximately 30,000 clones, 87% of them singletons. This entry comes from a study of T cell changes during pregnancy in multiple sclerosis. The receptor was derived from a female donor with multiple sclerosis, enrolled in a pregnancy study. V is TRBV27 and J is TRBJ2-7; 8 nucleotides align to TRBD1. The sequenced sample was CD8+ T cells from peripheral blood mononuclear cells, obtained in the first trimester of pregnancy. The CDR3 region has the DNA TGTGCCAGCAGTTTTTCAGGGGGCCCCCTTTTATACGAGCAGTACTTC. Translating gives CASSFSGGPLLYEQYF.